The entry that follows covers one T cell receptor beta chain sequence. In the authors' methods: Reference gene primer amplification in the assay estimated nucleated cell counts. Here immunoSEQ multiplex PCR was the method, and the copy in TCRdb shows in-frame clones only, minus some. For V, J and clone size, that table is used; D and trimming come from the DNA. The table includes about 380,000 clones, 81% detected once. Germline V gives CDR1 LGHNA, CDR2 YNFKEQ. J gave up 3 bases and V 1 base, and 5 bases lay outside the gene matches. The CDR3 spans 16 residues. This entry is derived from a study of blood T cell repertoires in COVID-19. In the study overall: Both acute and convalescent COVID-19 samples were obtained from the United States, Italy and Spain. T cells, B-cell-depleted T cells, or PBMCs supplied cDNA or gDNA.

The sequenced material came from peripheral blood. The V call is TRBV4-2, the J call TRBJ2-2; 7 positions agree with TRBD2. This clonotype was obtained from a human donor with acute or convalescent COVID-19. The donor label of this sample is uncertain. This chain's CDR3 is CASSQGGTTYTGELFF. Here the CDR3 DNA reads TGTGCCAGCAGCCAAGGAGGGACTACCTACACCGGGGAGCTGTTTTTT.